This T cell receptor (beta chain) was observed in a study of T cell responses to AZD1222 COVID-19 vaccine. Study-level results: Donor demographics were predominantly white British with a female majority; clonal diversity may be underestimated.

Points on this clone: Its target is not known.

Sequencing used immunoSEQ multiplex PCR; TCRdb keeps in-frame clones, though not all of them. The profile shows 89,000 or so clones, about 86% of them singletons. The germline V gene has CDR1 SGHRS and CDR2 YFSETQ. Trimming removed 6 bases from V and 5 bases from J; junction bases left unmatched: 11. The CDR3 loop spans 16 amino acids. The material was peripheral blood, obtained 28 days after the second AZD1222 dose. The chain carries TRBV5-1 and TRBJ2-5; TRBD1 matches at 12 bases. The receptor's source is an adult who received the AZD1222 COVID-19 vaccine. The CDR3 region is CASTGTGGRGKETQYF. The CDR3 DNA reads as TGCGCCAGCACCGGGACAGGGGGCAGAGGTAAGGAGACCCAGTACTTC.